This passage covers 20 T cell receptor beta chains from one sample sequenced in a study of cytomegalovirus exposure and HLA in healthy donors. 13 Jbeta primers and 60 Vbeta primers were used for the PCR. Clones were read by immunoSEQ multiplex PCR, and TCRdb kept only the in-frame ones, dropping some. The table has 130,000 or so clones, more than 65% seen once. Sequenced sample: PBMCs. The receptors derive from a man aged 18 to 30 in good health and CMV-seronegative.

The rearrangement links TRBV5-1 to TRBJ2-3; D not resolved. This CDR3 spans 12 amino acids. V dropped 5 bases and J dropped 0 bases, with 4 bases sitting between them. Germline CDR1 SGHRS, CDR2 YFSETQ. CDR3 nucleotides: TGCGCCAGCAGGCGGAGCACAGATACGCAGTATTTT. Translation: CASRRSTDTQYF.

The CDR3 DNA reads as TGTGCCAGTAGTATAGGAGGACAGGGACTTCAGCCCCAGCATTTT. This codes for CASSIGGQGLQPQHF. The rearrangement links TRBV19 to TRBJ1-5; 8 bases line up with TRBD1. The V gene end was trimmed by 1 base and the J gene end by 6 bases; junction bases not matched to a gene: 5. Germline V gene sequence: CDR1 LNHDA, CDR2 SQIVND (reference sequence). The CDR3 totals 15 residues.

J is TRBJ2-3 and V is TRBV11-2, with D tentatively TRBD2 (5 bases). This CDR3 spans 12 amino acids. The V gene lost 4 bases and the J gene lost 9 bases, with 11 bases spanning the gap. CDR1 is SGHAT, CDR2 FQNNGV, per germline. CDR3 sequence (DNA): TGTGCCAGCAGCTCCCCCACGGGGACGCAGTATTTT. Translation gives CASSSPTGTQYF.

The chain couples TRBV6-4 to TRBJ2-1, with TRBD2 as a possible D gene (6 bases). The CDR3 extends over 15 amino acids. V lost 0 bases to trimming and J lost 2 bases, with 8 bases between them. The germline CDR1 and CDR2 sequences are MRHNA and SNTAGT. The DNA for the CDR3 is TGTGCCAGCAGTGACTCGAGCGGGCCCTACAATGAGCAGTTCTTC. Translated: CASSDSSGPYNEQFF.

This clone was counted between two and nine times. CDR3 region: CASSLTGDETEAFF. In DNA, the CDR3 is TGTGCCAGCAGTCTGACAGGGGATGAGACTGAAGCTTTCTTT. The chain is built from TRBV6-6 and TRBJ1-1; 8 positions match TRBD1. The CDR3 sequence is 14 residues long. Germline loops: CDR1 MNHNY, CDR2 SVGAGI (reference sequence). Germline trimming cut 5 bases from V and 5 bases from J; bases unmatched to any gene: 7.

The chain has TRBV7-2 and TRBJ2-7, with 9 bases lining up with TRBD2. In germline, CDR1 is SGHTA, CDR2 FQGNSA. After removal of 1 base from V and 7 bases from J, the junction contained 8 bases not matched to a gene. The CDR3 contains 15 residues. This CDR3 reads CASSLVGGGAREQYF. DNA for the CDR3: TGTGCCAGCAGCTTAGTGGGCGGGGGGGCGAGAGAGCAGTACTTC.

This clone was seen more than once but under ten times. This sequence joins TRBV7-2 and TRBJ1-5; D uncertain. Trimming left V 3 bases short and J 3 bases short, with 15 bases between. This CDR3 is 16 amino acids long. Germline loops: CDR1 SGHTA, CDR2 FQGNSA. The CDR3 nucleotides are TGTGCCAGCAGCTTGGGTGTGTGGGAGAACAATCAGCCCCAGCATTTT. Its protein product is CASSLGVWENNQPQHF.

The CDR3 region is CASSLYRGRGEAEAFF. For the CDR3, the DNA is TGTGCCAGCAGCTTATACAGGGGGCGAGGAGAGGCTGAAGCTTTCTTT. The chain has TRBV7-9 and TRBJ1-1; 9 positions match TRBD1. The trim removed 2 bases at V and 6 bases at J, leaving 10 bases unmatched. Germline V gene data show CDR1 as SEHNR and CDR2 as FQNEAQ (reference sequence). The CDR3 has 16 amino acids. The full variable domain, rest sourced from reference TRBV7-9 and TRBJ1-1, is DTGVSQNPRHKITKRGQNVTFRCDPISEHNRLYWYRQTLGQGPEFLTYFQNEAQLEKSRLLSDRFSAERPKGSFSTLEIQRTEQGDSAMYLCASSLYRGRGEAEAFFGQGTRLTVV.

This rearrangement joins TRBV13 to TRBJ1-2, with 7 bases matching TRBD1. The CDR3 is 13 amino acids. Losses at the gene ends were 5 bases for V and 2 bases for J; bases not matched to a gene: 2. Germline V CDR1 and CDR2: PRHDT, FYEKMQ (reference sequence). CDR3 protein: CASSPGQNYGYTF. For the CDR3, the DNA is TGTGCCAGCAGCCCGGGACAGAACTATGGCTACACCTTC.

CDR3 residues: CATSRLMTGELFF. The CDR3 nucleotides are TGTGCCACCTCGAGACTTATGACCGGGGAGCTGTTTTTT. The J gene is TRBJ2-2, the V gene TRBV7-6; the D is unclear. Germline values: CDR1 SGHVS, CDR2 FNYEAQ. The CDR3 has 13 amino acids. V dropped 10 bases and J dropped 5 bases, with 14 bases sitting between them. Together with reference TRBV7-6 and TRBJ2-2, the CDR3 gives the full variable domain: GAGVSQSPRYKVTKRGQDVALRCDPISGHVSLYWYRQALGQGPEFLTYFNYEAQQDKSGLPNDRFSAERPEGSISTLTIQRTEQRDSAMYRCATSRLMTGELFFGEGSRLTVL.

V usage is TRBV7-6 and J usage is TRBJ2-5; TRBD2 aligns across 10 bases. This CDR3 region has 15 residues. V was pared by 4 bases and J by 2 bases, with 4 bases of the junction left unmatched. Germline values: CDR1 SGHVS, CDR2 FNYEAQ. The DNA of the CDR3 is TGTGCCAGCAGCTCAATAGCGGGGGGACAAGAGACCCAGTACTTC. Translated: CASSSIAGGQETQYF.

This clone was detected once. V gene TRBV20-1 combines with J gene TRBJ1-2, with D unclear. The CDR3 totals 11 residues. The ends were cut back, 6 bases at V and 7 bases at J, with 12 bases in the middle. Germline V CDR1 and CDR2: DFQATT, SNEGSKA (reference sequence). The CDR3: CSAPGLGGYTF. The CDR3 DNA reads as TGCAGTGCCCCTGGCCTAGGTGGCTACACCTTC.

The chain carries TRBV11-2 and TRBJ2-1, with 10 nucleotides matching TRBD2. The V gene's germline CDR1 is SGHAT and CDR2 FQNNGV. V trimming: 4 bases; J trimming: 0 bases; junction bases outside the gene matches: 3. There are 16 residues in the CDR3. The CDR3 loop reads CASSSQRGGSYNEQFF. The CDR3 bases are TGTGCCAGCAGCTCACAGCGGGGGGGCTCCTACAATGAGCAGTTCTTC.

This clone has only a few counts. The V and J genes are TRBV5-1 and TRBJ1-1; TRBD1 agrees at 10 bases. Germline CDR1 reads SGHRS; CDR2 reads YFSETQ. The CDR3 consists of 15 residues. J gave up 9 bases and V 4 bases, and 12 bases lay outside the gene matches. The CDR3 here is CASSPNSWTGGKAFF. The CDR3 nucleotides read TGCGCCAGCAGCCCCAACTCATGGACAGGGGGAAAAGCTTTCTTT. Full variable domain (missing parts from reference TRBV5-1 and TRBJ1-1): KAGVTQTPRYLIKTRGQQVTLSCSPISGHRSVSWYQQTPGQGLQFLFEYFSETQRNKGNFPGRFSGRQFSNSRSEMNVSTLELGDSALYLCASSPNSWTGGKAFFGQGTRLTVV.

The chain carries TRBV6-1 and TRBJ1-6, with D possibly being TRBD1 (6 bases). There are 15 residues in the CDR3. Germline V lookup: CDR1 MNHNS, CDR2 SASEGT. Trimming pared 0 bases from V and 10 bases from J, leaving 13 bases between. The CDR3 nucleotides read TGTGCCAGCAGTGAAGCTGAACAGGGCCTCTCACCCCTCCACTTT. It translates to CASSEAEQGLSPLHF.

The chain employs TRBV11-3 and TRBJ2-1; 8 nucleotides align to TRBD2. CDR3 length equals 17 residues. The germline V gene has CDR1 SGHNT and CDR2 YENEEA. Trimming removed 1 base from V and 5 bases from J; junction bases left unmatched: 10. CDR3 loop: CASSLGNLAGRNNEQFF. The DNA of the CDR3 is TGTGCCAGCAGCTTAGGGAACCTAGCGGGTCGGAACAATGAGCAGTTCTTC.

The rearrangement links TRBV27 to TRBJ1-2, with a possible D match to TRBD1 (5 bases). The V end lost 6 bases, the J end lost 4 bases, and 12 bases lay between the germline ends. Per the germline V gene, CDR1 is MNHEY and CDR2 is SMNVEV (reference sequence). The CDR3 extends over 13 amino acids. CDR3: CASRDKVSYGYTF. Here the CDR3 DNA reads TGTGCCAGCAGGGACAAAGTGAGCTATGGCTACACCTTC.

The chain joins TRBV29-1 to TRBJ1-2; D perhaps matches TRBD1 (5 bases). The CDR3 totals 11 residues. CDR1 is SQVTM and CDR2 is ANQGSEA in the germline V gene. Trimming left V 4 bases short and J 8 bases short, with 11 bases between. In nucleotides, the CDR3 is TGCAGCGTTGGGTTGGGGCGAGGCTACACCTTC. Translated: CSVGLGRGYTF.

V usage is TRBV5-6 and J usage is TRBJ1-2; 9 bases are a match to TRBD1. Trimming cost V 2 bases and J 4 bases; bases outside gene matches: 6. CDR1 SGHDT and CDR2 YYEEEE come from the germline V gene. CDR3 size: 15 residues. Here the CDR3 reads CASSFPGTGSYGYTF. CDR3 DNA sequence: TGTGCCAGCAGCTTTCCCGGGACAGGGTCCTATGGCTACACCTTC.

The chain recombines TRBV19 with TRBJ1-1; D is possibly TRBD1 (5 bases). CDR1 is LNHDA, CDR2 SQIVND, per germline (reference sequence). V lost 7 bases to trimming and J lost 4 bases, with 16 bases between them. CDR3 length: 14 residues. In nucleotides, the CDR3 is TGTGCCAGTACCCCGGGAGGGGTGAGCACTGAAGCTTTCTTT. The encoded protein is CASTPGGVSTEAFF.